A selection of T cell receptor beta chains follows, all from one sample in a study of blood T cell repertoires in COVID-19. The repertoire was sequenced with immunoSEQ multiplex PCR; TCRdb's copy has only in-frame clones and lacks some. Of over 75,000 clones listed, around 84% are singletons. Input material: peripheral blood. The receptors shown here come from a woman between 45 and 60 years old with acute or convalescent COVID-19. Both conserved end residues are part of each CDR3. Fields, in order: D gene, V gene, J gene, clone size, CDR3 protein, CDR3 DNA. D genes are given only for firm matches. Only part of the rows carry a size: once, few, many, or a class if the clone is expanded.

TRBD1	TRBV3-1/TRBV3-2	TRBJ1-4	NA	CASSPGTGRNEKLFF	TGTGCCAGCAGCCCGGGGACAGGGCGGAATGAAAAACTGTTTTTT
TRBD2	TRBV6-2/TRBV6-3	TRBJ2-7	NA	CASSYLAEIYEQYF	TGTGCCAGCAGTTACCTAGCGGAGATCTACGAGCAGTACTTC
TRBD1	TRBV6-1	TRBJ2-3	once	CASSEELLRQGTTDTQYF	TGTGCCAGCAGTGAAGAGCTTTTGAGACAGGGGACCACAGATACGCAGTATTTT
NA	TRBV7-8	TRBJ1-2	NA	CASSLALSYGYTF	TGTGCCAGCAGCTTAGCGCTAAGCTATGGCTACACCTTC
TRBD1	TRBV7-9	TRBJ1-6	NA	CASSARDSNYLNSPLHF	TGTGCCAGCAGCGCACGGGACAGCAATTACCTTAATTCACCCCTCCACTTT
TRBD2	TRBV27	TRBJ2-1	NA	CASSLGTSINEQFF	TGTGCCAGCAGTTTGGGGACTAGTATCAATGAGCAGTTCTTC
NA	TRBV25-1	TRBJ1-3	NA	CASSPLAGNTIYF	TGTGCCAGCAGTCCTCTAGCTGGAAACACCATATATTTT
TRBD2	TRBV6-2/TRBV6-3	TRBJ2-7	NA	CASSYSASGRYGEQYF	TGTGCCAGCAGTTACTCCGCTAGCGGGAGATATGGCGAGCAGTACTTC
TRBD1	TRBV7-8	TRBJ2-5	NA	CASSLGGTGQETQYF	TGTGCCAGCAGCTTAGGGGGGACAGGGCAAGAGACCCAGTACTTC
TRBD2	TRBV18	TRBJ2-7	NA	CASSGVAGVSHEQYF	TGTGCCAGCTCGGGGGTAGCGGGAGTGTCCCACGAGCAGTACTTC
TRBD1	TRBV2	TRBJ2-7	few	CASSTGQEWTYEQYF	TGTGCCAGCAGTACTGGACAGGAGTGGACGTACGAGCAGTACTTC
NA	TRBV7-2	TRBJ1-1	NA	CASRIGRAEAFF	TGTGCCAGCAGAATCGGGAGGGCTGAAGCTTTCTTT
NA	TRBV6-1	TRBJ1-2	NA	CASSELRTVRGYGYTF	TGTGCCAGCAGTGAATTACGGACAGTCCGAGGCTATGGCTACACCTTC
TRBD2	TRBV18	TRBJ2-7	NA	CASSLLAGEGEQYF	TGTGCCAGCTCCTTACTAGCGGGAGAGGGCGAGCAGTACTTC
TRBD2	TRBV5-1	TRBJ2-1	NA	CASSLARGAGAVNEQFF	TGCGCCAGCAGCTTGGCTCGTGGAGCGGGGGCCGTCAATGAGCAGTTCTTC
TRBD2	TRBV28	TRBJ2-7	NA	CASSRGGRAYEQYF	TGTGCCAGCAGTAGGGGCGGGAGAGCCTACGAGCAGTACTTC
NA	TRBV19	TRBJ2-5	NA	CASKAGQSYQETQYF	TGTGCCAGTAAAGCAGGACAGTCGTACCAAGAGACCCAGTACTTC
TRBD1	TRBV5-4	TRBJ1-1	few	CASSLGGQGPFAEAFF	TGTGCCAGCAGCTTGGGGGGACAGGGCCCATTCGCTGAAGCTTTCTTT
TRBD1	TRBV28	TRBJ1-1	NA	CASSSSPRDRAGTEAFF	TGTGCCAGCAGTTCCTCACCCCGGGACAGGGCCGGCACTGAAGCTTTCTTT
NA	TRBV4-2	TRBJ2-1	NA	CASSQGSNNEQFF	TGTGCCAGCAGCCAAGGTTCTAACAATGAGCAGTTCTTC
NA	TRBV13	TRBJ1-2	few	CASNSQGHGYTF	TGTGCCAGCAACTCGCAGGGGCATGGCTACACCTTC
NA	TRBV5-1	TRBJ2-3	NA	CASSLSGPPITDTQYF	TGCGCCAGCAGCTTGAGTGGGCCGCCGATCACAGATACGCAGTATTTT
NA	TRBV5-1	TRBJ2-3	NA	CASSLPQSDTQYF	TGCGCCAGCAGCTTGCCCCAATCAGATACGCAGTATTTT
NA	TRBV5-5	TRBJ1-1	NA	CASSRTGTLNTEAFF	TGTGCCAGCAGCCGAACCGGGACATTGAACACTGAAGCTTTCTTT
NA	TRBV7-7	TRBJ2-2	NA	CASSLALSGRLVNTGELFF	TGTGCCAGCAGCTTAGCGCTGAGCGGAAGACTGGTGAACACCGGGGAGCTGTTTTTT
NA	TRBV5-5	TRBJ1-1	many	CASNPERKNTEAFF	TGTGCCAGCAACCCTGAGAGGAAGAACACTGAAGCTTTCTTT
NA	TRBV11-2	TRBJ2-7	NA	CASSLARGVPTYEQYF	TGTGCCAGCAGCTTGGCCCGGGGAGTCCCAACCTACGAGCAGTACTTC
NA	TRBV6-5	TRBJ1-2	NA	CASSDFPYGYTF	TGTGCCAGCTCCGACTTCCCATATGGCTACACCTTC
NA	TRBV5-6	TRBJ2-7	once	CASSPGSYEQYF	TGTGCCAGCAGCCCGGGGTCCTACGAGCAGTACTTC
TRBD1	TRBV18	TRBJ1-1	few	CASSPLSVGRRTGGNTEAFF	TGTGCCAGCTCACCACTTTCGGTGGGGCGACGGACAGGGGGGAACACTGAAGCTTTCTTT
NA	TRBV12-5	TRBJ2-7	few	CASGPRVVGSYEQYF	TGTGCTAGTGGACCCAGGGTGGTTGGGTCCTACGAGCAGTACTTC
NA	TRBV11-2	TRBJ2-2	NA	CASSTYRDFSKIGELFF	TGTGCCAGCAGCACCTACCGGGACTTTTCAAAGATCGGGGAGCTGTTTTTT
NA	TRBV7-6	TRBJ1-1	NA	CASSLARNTEAFF	TGTGCCAGCAGCTTAGCGCGGAACACTGAAGCTTTCTTT
TRBD1	TRBV5-6	TRBJ1-4	NA	CASSLGTGRTEKLFF	TGTGCCAGCAGCCTCGGGACAGGGAGAACTGAAAAACTGTTTTTT
TRBD1	TRBV11-2	TRBJ2-2	NA	CASRRPGQSNTGELFF	TGTGCCAGCAGACGACCGGGACAGTCGAACACCGGGGAGCTGTTTTTT